In this sample, the clone carrying this T cell receptor beta chain turned up many times. The target antigen is unknown. This entry comes from a study of T cells in Graves' hyperthyroidism and ophthalmopathy. The overall study: Peripheral blood was obtained at initial diagnosis, preceding any treatment. Study-level points and caveats: For ophthalmopathy, model prediction preceded onset by a median 6.5 months.

Lactation, pregnancy, other autoimmune disease or uncontrolled infection excluded patients. Clinical symptoms, serum thyroxine and TRAb, thyroid ultrasound and orbital computed tomography were used for the diagnoses. Researchers took RNA transcripts and amplified the TCR beta CDR3 regions from them. The primer set for the first-round RT-PCR of the TCR CDR3 was HTBI. TCRdb fed the multiplex PCR reads into MiXCR, producing one record per CDR3 protein. The sample holds around 490,000 distinct CDR3 sequences, 15% to 20% seen once. CDR1 and CDR2 (germline): SGHRS, YFSETQ. This CDR3 comprises 16 residues. The V segment lost 0 bases and the J segment 5 bases; nucleotides outside the gene matches: 8.

The receptor's source is a man in his forties with Graves' ophthalmopathy. V and J are TRBV5-1 and TRBJ2-1, with TRBD1 matching over 7 bases. Sequenced: blood. DNA for the CDR3: TGCGCCAGCAGCTTGGAGGGGTGGGGACAGAACAATGAGCAGTTCTTC. Its protein is CASSLEGWGQNNEQFF.